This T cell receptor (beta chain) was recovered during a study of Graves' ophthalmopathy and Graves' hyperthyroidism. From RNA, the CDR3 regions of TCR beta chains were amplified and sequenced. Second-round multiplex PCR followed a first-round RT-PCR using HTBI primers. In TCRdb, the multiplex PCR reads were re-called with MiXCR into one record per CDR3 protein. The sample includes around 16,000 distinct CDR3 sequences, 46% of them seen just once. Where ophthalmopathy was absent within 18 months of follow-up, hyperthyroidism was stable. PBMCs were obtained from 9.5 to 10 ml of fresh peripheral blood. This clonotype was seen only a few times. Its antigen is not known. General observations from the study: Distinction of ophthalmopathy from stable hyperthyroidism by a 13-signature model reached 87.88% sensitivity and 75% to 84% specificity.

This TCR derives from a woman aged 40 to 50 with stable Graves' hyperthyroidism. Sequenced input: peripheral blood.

The CDR3 reads CATSDLNGLGSYNEQFF. The DNA for the CDR3 is TGTGCCACCAGTGATTTGAATGGATTAGGCAGCTACAATGAGCAGTTCTTC. The V and J genes are TRBV24-1 and TRBJ2-1; D gene uncertain. The V gene lost 0 bases and the J gene lost 3 bases, with 14 bases spanning the gap. From germline, CDR1 is KGHDR and CDR2 SFDVKD. CDR3 size: 17 residues.